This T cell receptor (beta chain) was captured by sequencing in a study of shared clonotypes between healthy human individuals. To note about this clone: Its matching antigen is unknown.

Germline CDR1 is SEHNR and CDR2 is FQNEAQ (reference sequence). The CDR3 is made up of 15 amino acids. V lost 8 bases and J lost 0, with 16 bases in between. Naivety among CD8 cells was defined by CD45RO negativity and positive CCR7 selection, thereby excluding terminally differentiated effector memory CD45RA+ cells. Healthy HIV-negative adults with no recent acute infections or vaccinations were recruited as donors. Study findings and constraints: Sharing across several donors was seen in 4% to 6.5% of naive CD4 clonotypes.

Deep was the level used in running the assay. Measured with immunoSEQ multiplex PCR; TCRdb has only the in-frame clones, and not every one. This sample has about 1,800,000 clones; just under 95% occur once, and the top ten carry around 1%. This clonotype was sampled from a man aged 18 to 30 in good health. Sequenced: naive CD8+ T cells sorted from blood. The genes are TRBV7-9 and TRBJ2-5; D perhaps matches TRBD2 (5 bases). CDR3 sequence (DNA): TGTGCCAGCCTCCCGGGGTCCATCTACCAAGAGACCCAGTACTTC. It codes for CASLPGSIYQETQYF.